The 27 T cell receptor beta chains listed next were all sequenced from one sample in a study of radiation and T cells in renal cell carcinoma. Time point indicated: baseline pretreatment blood. Treatment in this sample: 15 Gy SBRT to primary tumor, nephrectomy 4 weeks later. Some clones are missing from TCRdb's copy, which holds only in-frame ones; the method was immunoSEQ multiplex PCR. The data hold 87,000 or so clones, with 86% observed a single time. The sequenced sample was blood, obtained from a patient whose treatment included radiotherapy and nephrectomy. These receptors were collected from a middle-aged man with renal cell carcinoma.

J is TRBJ1-6 and V is TRBV6-6; no firm D call. Germline CDR1 and CDR2: MNHNY and SVGAGI (reference sequence). Deletions cut 5 bases from V and 0 bases from J, with 8 bases between. This CDR3 is 15 amino acids long. The DNA for the CDR3 is TGTGCCAGCAGTGTGGAATACTCCTATAATTCACCCCTCCACTTT. This translates into CASSVEYSYNSPLHF.

This sequence joins TRBV27 and TRBJ2-7; D is uncertain. Germline V CDR1 and CDR2: MNHEY, SMNVEV (reference sequence). V was trimmed by 6 bases and J by 6 bases, leaving 15 bases between them. CDR3 length equals 13 residues. CDR3 amino acids: CASRLSFRLEQYF. The CDR3 nucleotides read TGTGCCAGCAGACTTAGCTTTCGTCTCGAGCAGTACTTC.

This chain joins TRBV28 and TRBJ1-1, with D maybe TRBD1 (5 bases). Germline CDR1 reads MDHEN; CDR2 reads SYDVKM. The V end lost 4 bases, the J end lost 0 bases, and 15 bases lay between the germline ends. CDR3 size: 16 residues. The CDR3 DNA sequence: TGTGCCAGCAGTTCCTTACACGACAGATTGAACACTGAAGCTTTCTTT. This translates into CASSSLHDRLNTEAFF. Together with reference TRBV28 and TRBJ1-1, the CDR3 gives the full variable domain: DVKVTQSSRYLVKRTGEKVFLECVQDMDHENMFWYRQDPGLGLRLIYFSYDVKMKEKGDIPEGYSVSREKKERFSLILESASTNQTSMYLCASSSLHDRLNTEAFFGQGTRLTVV.

This clone was picked up a small number of times. CDR3 DNA: TGTGCCAGCAGCATGACCGGAGATAATTCACCCCTCCACTTT. Its protein is CASSMTGDNSPLHF. V usage is TRBV27 and J usage is TRBJ1-6, with D uncertain. The CDR3 totals 14 residues. The V gene's germline CDR1 is MNHEY and CDR2 SMNVEV (reference sequence). The V gene lost 6 bases and the J gene lost 5 bases, with 11 bases spanning the gap.

The chain links TRBV30 to TRBJ2-7; 10 bases fit TRBD2. This CDR3 has 13 amino acids. The germline V gene has CDR1 GTSNPN and CDR2 SVGIG (reference sequence). Trimming took 0 bases from V and 6 from J; bases not matched to a gene: 2. The CDR3 region is CAWSVLAGSEQYF. CDR3 sequence (DNA): TGTGCCTGGAGTGTACTAGCGGGAAGCGAGCAGTACTTC.

The rearrangement links TRBV6-5 to TRBJ2-3; D may be TRBD2 (5 bases). Germline CDR1 reads MNHEY; CDR2 reads SVGAGI. The CDR3 is made up of 13 amino acids. V was trimmed by 2 bases and J by 4 bases, leaving 7 bases between them. The CDR3 region has the DNA TGTGCCAGCAGTTACCGCGGGCCAGATACGCAGTATTTT. Translation: CASSYRGPDTQYF.

This clone was observed once. This chain links TRBV27 with TRBJ2-1, with D possibly being TRBD1 (5 bases). Germline values: CDR1 MNHEY, CDR2 SMNVEV (reference sequence). Trimming shortened V by 0 bases and J by 1 base, and 10 bases separated the two germline ends. CDR3 length equals 16 residues. CDR3 DNA sequence: TGTGCCAGCAGTTTATCCGCAGGGTGGTCCTACAATGAGCAGTTCTTC. Encoded protein: CASSLSAGWSYNEQFF.

The rearrangement links TRBV5-1 to TRBJ2-3, with D perhaps TRBD1 (6 bases). The germline V gene encodes CDR1 SGHRS and CDR2 YFSETQ. V gave up 0 bases and J gave up 1 base, with 9 bases separating them. The CDR3 is made up of 15 amino acids. CDR3 sequence: CASSLGQERTDTQYF. CDR3 sequence (DNA): TGCGCCAGCAGCTTGGGACAGGAACGCACAGATACGCAGTATTTT.

The chain joins TRBV9 to TRBJ2-7, with 9 bases identical to TRBD2. Trimming removed 0 bases from V and 3 bases from J; junction bases left unmatched: 4. This CDR3 is 15 amino acids long. Per the germline V gene, CDR1 is SGDLS and CDR2 is YYNGEE. CDR3 amino acids: CASSVGASGDYEQYF. The CDR3 DNA sequence: TGTGCCAGCAGCGTAGGGGCTAGCGGGGACTACGAGCAGTACTTC.

This clone was picked up a small number of times. V usage is TRBV18 and J usage is TRBJ1-5; weak D call: TRBD1 (5 bases). The CDR3 is made up of 18 amino acids. Per germline, CDR1 KGHSH and CDR2 LQKENI. The ends were cut back, 2 bases at V and 4 bases at J, with 21 bases in the middle. The CDR3 DNA sequence: TGTGCCAGCTCACCAAGTTACGGGCAGGGTCTACGGAATCAGCCCCAGCATTTT. Protein: CASSPSYGQGLRNQPQHF. The whole variable domain, filled in from reference TRBV18 and TRBJ1-5, reads NAGVMQNPRHLVRRRGQEARLRCSPMKGHSHVYWYRQLPEEGLKFMVYLQKENIIDESGMPKERFSAEFPKEGPSILRIQQVVRGDSAAYFCASSPSYGQGLRNQPQHFGDGTRLSIL.

Only one count was recorded for this clone. The chain is built from TRBV4-2 and TRBJ1-5; D is unclear. The CDR3 spans 15 residues. Germline-derived CDR1 and CDR2 are LGHNA and YNFKEQ. Trimming removed 3 bases from V and 3 bases from J, with 12 bases in between. CDR3 nucleotide sequence: TGTGCCAGCAGCCAGGACGGGAAAAACAATCAGCCCCAGCATTTT. Translating gives CASSQDGKNNQPQHF.

The V gene is TRBV7-9, the J gene TRBJ1-6, with D possibly being TRBD1 (6 bases). V was pared by 5 bases and J by 10 bases, with 15 bases between. The CDR3 has 14 residues. Germline V lookup: CDR1 SEHNR, CDR2 FQNEAQ (reference sequence). CDR3 coding DNA: TGTGCCAGCAGCATACAGGGACTACGGTCACCCCTCCACTTT. Protein product: CASSIQGLRSPLHF.

The V gene is TRBV5-1, the J gene TRBJ2-1; a possible D gene is TRBD2 (5 bases). Trimming shortened V by 0 bases and J by 2 bases, and 18 bases separated the two germline ends. Germline V gene data show CDR1 as SGHRS and CDR2 as YFSETQ. This CDR3 has 18 residues. The CDR3 sequence is CASSLDPERKPPYNEQFF. The CDR3 DNA reads as TGCGCCAGCAGCTTGGATCCCGAGCGGAAACCCCCCTACAATGAGCAGTTCTTC.

This sequence joins TRBV6-6 and TRBJ2-5, with a weak D call TRBD2 (5 bases). CDR1 and CDR2 from the germline V gene are MNHNY and SVGAGI (reference sequence). Trimming left V 1 base short and J 4 bases short, with 10 bases between. The CDR3 covers 14 residues. CDR3 protein: CASSYWAGSETQYF. The CDR3 DNA follows: TGTGCCAGCAGTTACTGGGCGGGCTCAGAGACCCAGTACTTC.

The V call is TRBV4-3, the J call TRBJ1-2; 7 bases fit TRBD1. Germline V gene sequence: CDR1 LGHNA, CDR2 YSLEER. The CDR3 sequence is 18 residues long. The V and J ends lost 4 bases and 4 bases, in that order; junction bases with no gene match: 18. The CDR3 reads CASSPSTTGTESLYGYTF. CDR3 in DNA: TGCGCCAGCAGCCCGTCAACCACGGGGACAGAGAGCCTCTATGGCTACACCTTC.

V is TRBV5-1 and J is TRBJ2-7; 7 bases align to TRBD2. Losses at the gene ends were 1 base for V and 2 bases for J; bases not matched to a gene: 9. The germline gives CDR1 SGHRS, CDR2 YFSETQ. CDR3 length: 16 amino acids. The CDR3 DNA is TGCGCCAGCAGCTTGTTTCCAAGCGGGGCTCCCTACGAGCAGTACTTC. Translation: CASSLFPSGAPYEQYF. The whole variable domain, filled in from reference TRBV5-1 and TRBJ2-7, reads KAGVTQTPRYLIKTRGQQVTLSCSPISGHRSVSWYQQTPGQGLQFLFEYFSETQRNKGNFPGRFSGRQFSNSRSEMNVSTLELGDSALYLCASSLFPSGAPYEQYFGPGTRLTVT.

This sequence joins TRBV7-2 and TRBJ1-3; D call uncertain. Germline CDR1 and CDR2: SGHTA and FQGNSA. This CDR3 has 16 amino acids. V was clipped by 3 bases and J by 0 bases, with 12 bases between them. The chain's CDR3 is CASSFNRRGSGNTIYF. CDR3 nucleotide sequence: TGTGCCAGCAGCTTTAACCGGCGAGGCTCTGGAAACACCATATATTTT. The full variable domain, its missing parts supplied by reference TRBV7-2 and TRBJ1-3, is GAGVSQSPSNKVTEKGKDVELRCDPISGHTALYWYRQSLGQGLEFLIYFQGNSAPDKSGLPSDRFSAERTGGSVSTLTIQRTQQEDSAVYLCASSFNRRGSGNTIYFGEGSWLTVV.

This chain connects TRBV30 to TRBJ2-7, with 8 bases matching TRBD2. Germline V CDR1 and CDR2: GTSNPN, SVGIG (reference sequence). Trimming removed 0 bases from V and 6 bases from J; junction bases left unmatched: 4. The CDR3 has 13 residues. CDR3 sequence reads: CAWSVPGGGEQYF. CDR3 DNA sequence: TGTGCCTGGAGTGTACCCGGGGGGGGCGAGCAGTACTTC.

The chain joins TRBV5-1 to TRBJ2-3; the match to TRBD2 covers 14 bases. Germline values: CDR1 SGHRS, CDR2 YFSETQ. The CDR3 sequence is 16 residues long. Trimming cost V 3 bases and J 3 bases; bases outside gene matches: 3. CDR3 protein: CASSWGLAGVTDTQYF. The DNA of the CDR3 is TGCGCCAGCAGCTGGGGACTAGCGGGAGTTACAGATACGCAGTATTTT. The whole variable domain, filled in from reference TRBV5-1 and TRBJ2-3, reads KAGVTQTPRYLIKTRGQQVTLSCSPISGHRSVSWYQQTPGQGLQFLFEYFSETQRNKGNFPGRFSGRQFSNSRSEMNVSTLELGDSALYLCASSWGLAGVTDTQYFGPGTRLTVL.

The rearrangement joins TRBV4-2 to TRBJ1-3; D uncertain. Deletions cut 3 bases from V and 4 bases from J, with 13 bases between. The CDR3 consists of 15 residues. Germline CDR1 is LGHNA and CDR2 is YNFKEQ. The CDR3 spells CASSHSGGYGNTIYF. CDR3 coding DNA: TGTGCCAGCAGCCATAGTGGAGGGTACGGAAACACCATATATTTT.

The V call is TRBV9, the J call TRBJ2-2; D is perhaps TRBD2 (5 bases). Germline CDR1 is SGDLS and CDR2 is YYNGEE. The CDR3 runs to 15 residues. V lost 0 bases and J lost 3, with 9 bases in between. This CDR3 is CASSVETTHTGELFF. The CDR3 DNA sequence: TGTGCCAGCAGCGTAGAGACTACCCACACCGGGGAGCTGTTTTTT.

The genes are TRBV7-3 and TRBJ1-1, with unresolved D. The CDR3 spans 16 residues. Germline CDR1 SGHTA, CDR2 FQGTGA. V dropped 5 bases and J dropped 4 bases, with 20 bases sitting between them. CDR3: CASSPNPQGRATEAFF. CDR3 bases: TGTGCCAGCAGCCCCAACCCCCAAGGTCGGGCCACTGAAGCTTTCTTT. The variable domain in full, with the rest retrieved from reference TRBV7-3 and TRBJ1-1, is GAGVSQTPSNKVTEKGKYVELRCDPISGHTALYWYRQSLGQGPEFLIYFQGTGAADDSGLPNDRFFAVRPEGSVSTLKIQRTERGDSAVYLCASSPNPQGRATEAFFGQGTRLTVV.

This clone was picked up one time. The chain has TRBV6-6 and TRBJ1-2, with D perhaps matching TRBD1 (5 bases). This CDR3 comprises 14 residues. The germline V gene has CDR1 MNHNY and CDR2 SVGAGI (reference sequence). Deletions cut 0 bases from V and 8 bases from J, with 13 bases between. CDR3: CASSYSTGRAGYTF. Here the CDR3 DNA reads TGTGCCAGCAGTTACTCGACTGGCAGGGCGGGCTACACCTTC.

The rearrangement joins TRBV9 to TRBJ1-1; D may be TRBD1 (5 bases). Deletions cut 4 bases from V and 4 bases from J, with 11 bases between. CDR1 is SGDLS and CDR2 is YYNGEE in the germline V gene. CDR3 length equals 13 residues. The CDR3 nucleotides are TGTGCCAGCAGCCCACAAGGGGTCACTGAAGCTTTCTTT. Protein product: CASSPQGVTEAFF.

This chain joins TRBV19 and TRBJ1-2, with 7 bases lining up with TRBD1. The CDR3 consists of 15 residues. Looked up from germline, CDR1 is LNHDA and CDR2 is SQIVND (reference sequence). Unmatched junction bases numbered 9, after V lost 1 base and J lost 7 bases. CDR3 residues: CASSIGQGVRSGYTF. The CDR3 coding sequence is TGTGCCAGTAGTATAGGACAGGGTGTTCGGTCTGGCTACACCTTC.

The chain is built from TRBV27 and TRBJ2-5; the D is unclear. The length of the CDR3 is 12 residues. Trimming shortened V by 3 bases and J by 5 bases, and 7 bases separated the two germline ends. Germline lookup yields CDR1 MNHEY and CDR2 SMNVEV (reference sequence). CDR3 residues: CASSFGSETQYF. As DNA, the CDR3 is TGTGCCAGCAGTTTTGGCTCTGAGACCCAGTACTTC.

The J gene is TRBJ1-1, the V gene TRBV18, with 7 bases identical to TRBD1. Unmatched junction bases numbered 5, after V lost 3 bases and J lost 7 bases. CDR1 is KGHSH and CDR2 is LQKENI in the germline V gene. This CDR3 has 13 residues. The CDR3 DNA reads as TGTGCCAGCTCACCTAGACAGGGCATTGAAGCTTTCTTT. Its protein product is CASSPRQGIEAFF. Full variable domain (missing parts from reference TRBV18 and TRBJ1-1): NAGVMQNPRHLVRRRGQEARLRCSPMKGHSHVYWYRQLPEEGLKFMVYLQKENIIDESGMPKERFSAEFPKEGPSILRIQQVVRGDSAAYFCASSPRQGIEAFFGQGTRLTVV.